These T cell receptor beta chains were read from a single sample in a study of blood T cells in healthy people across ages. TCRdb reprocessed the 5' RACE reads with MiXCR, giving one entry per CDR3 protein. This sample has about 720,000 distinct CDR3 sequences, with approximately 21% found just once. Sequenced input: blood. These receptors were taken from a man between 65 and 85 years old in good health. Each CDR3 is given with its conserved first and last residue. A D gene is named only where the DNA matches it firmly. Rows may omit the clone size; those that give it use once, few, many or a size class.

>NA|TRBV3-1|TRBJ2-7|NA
TGTGCCAGCAGCCAAGATAGCCAGGCCCTATACGAGCAGTACTTC
CASSQDSQALYEQYF
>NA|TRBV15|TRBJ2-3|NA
TGTGCCACCAGCAGAGGACAGACGGGAACAGATACGCAGTATTTT
CATSRGQTGTDTQYF
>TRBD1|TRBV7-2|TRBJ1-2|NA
TGTGCCAGCAGCTATAAACAGGGGGACTATGGCTACACCTTC
CASSYKQGDYGYTF
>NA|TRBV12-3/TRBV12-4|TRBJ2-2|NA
TGTGCCAGCAGTTCAAGGATCACCGGGGAGCTGTTTTTT
CASSSRITGELFF
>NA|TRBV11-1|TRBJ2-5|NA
TGTGCCAGCAGCTTATGGGGACAAGTATCAGAGACCCAGTACTTC
CASSLWGQVSETQYF
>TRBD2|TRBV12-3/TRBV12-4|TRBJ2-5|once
TGTGCCAGCAGTTCGTCCCTCTTGACCGGGAGGCAAGAGACCCAGTACTTC
CASSSSLLTGRQETQYF
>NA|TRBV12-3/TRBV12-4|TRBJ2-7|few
TGTGCCAGCAGTTTAGCGCGGGACTTATCCTACGAGCAGTACTTC
CASSLARDLSYEQYF
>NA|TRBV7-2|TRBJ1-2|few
TGTGCCAGCAGCTATCCGGGGGGGGATTATGGCTACACCTTC
CASSYPGGDYGYTF
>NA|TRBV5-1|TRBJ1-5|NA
TGCGCCAGCAGCTTCCTTCCATCAGGGGTAAGCAATCAGCCCCAGCATTTT
CASSFLPSGVSNQPQHF
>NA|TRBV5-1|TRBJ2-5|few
TGCGCCAGCGCTCTCGACGTCCAAGAGACCCAGTACTTC
CASALDVQETQYF
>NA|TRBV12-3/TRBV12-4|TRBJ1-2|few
TGTGCCAGCAGTTTTACAGACTATGGCTACACCTTC
CASSFTDYGYTF
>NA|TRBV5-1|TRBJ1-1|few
TGCGCCAGCAGCTTGGCCGGCAGGCGGGACACTGAAGCTTTCTTT
CASSLAGRRDTEAFF
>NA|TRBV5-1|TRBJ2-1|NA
TGCGCCAGCAGCTTAGAGCAGTTCTTC
CASSLEQFF
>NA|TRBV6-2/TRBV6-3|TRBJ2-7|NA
TGTGCCAGCAAGAAAGATATTTACGAGCAGTACTTC
CASKKDIYEQYF
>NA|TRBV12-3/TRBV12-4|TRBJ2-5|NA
TGTGCCAGCAGTTTTTTTTCGATGAGGGAGACCCAGTACTTC
CASSFFSMRETQYF
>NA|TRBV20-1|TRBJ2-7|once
TGCAGTGCTAGAGATCGGGCAGGGCGAGTCCCCTACGAGCAGTACTTC
CSARDRAGRVPYEQYF
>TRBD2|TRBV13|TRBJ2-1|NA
TGTGCCAGCAGCTTAGGCCTATTGGGCGGGGGGGCCTACAATGAGCAGTTCTTC
CASSLGLLGGGAYNEQFF
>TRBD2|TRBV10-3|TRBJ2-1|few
TGCGCCATCAGTGAGTCTAGCGGGGGGTACAATGAGCAGTTCTTC
CAISESSGGYNEQFF
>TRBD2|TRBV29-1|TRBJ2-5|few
TGCAGCGTTGAAGCTGTGACTAGCTCGTATGAGACCCAGTACTTC
CSVEAVTSSYETQYF
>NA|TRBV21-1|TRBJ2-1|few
TGTGCCAGCAAAAATGAGCAGTTCTTC
CASKNEQFF
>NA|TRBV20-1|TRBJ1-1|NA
TGCAGTGCCCGCAAACCGAACACTGAAGCTTTCTTT
CSARKPNTEAFF
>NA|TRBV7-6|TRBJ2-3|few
TGTGCCAGCAGCTTAGGGAAGTCTACAGATACGCAGTATTTT
CASSLGKSTDTQYF
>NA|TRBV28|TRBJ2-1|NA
TGTGCCAGCAGTCCGGGGGCAGGGACGCCCTACAATGAGCAGTTCTTC
CASSPGAGTPYNEQFF
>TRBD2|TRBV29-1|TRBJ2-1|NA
TGCAGCGTTTCTAGCGGGGGGTACAATGAGCAGTTCTTC
CSVSSGGYNEQFF
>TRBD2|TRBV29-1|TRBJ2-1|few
TGCAGCGTTTTATGGACTAGCCGCCCCAATGAGCAGTTCTTC
CSVLWTSRPNEQFF
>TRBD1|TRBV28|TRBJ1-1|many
TGTGCCAGCTACTCCAGGGGGCGAGGGACTGAAGCTTTCTTT
CASYSRGRGTEAFF
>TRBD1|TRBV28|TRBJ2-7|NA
TGTGCCAGCAGTTCCCCGACAAGACAGGGGCAGTACTTC
CASSSPTRQGQYF
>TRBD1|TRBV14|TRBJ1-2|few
TGTGCCAGCAGCAGAAGACAGGGTCAAATCTCTTTCTTC
CASSRRQGQISFF
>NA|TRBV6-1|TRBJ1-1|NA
TGTGCCAGTTTTGGGGGAGGATGGACTGAAGCTTTCTTT
CASFGGGWTEAFF
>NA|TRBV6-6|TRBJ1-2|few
TGTGCCAGCAGTTACGGACGGGATGGAGGCTACACCTTC
CASSYGRDGGYTF
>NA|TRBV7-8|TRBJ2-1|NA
TGTGCCAGCAGCATAGGGAACTACAATGAGCAGTTCTTC
CASSIGNYNEQFF
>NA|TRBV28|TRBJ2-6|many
TGTGCCAGCAGCTCTGGGGGAGCTGGGGCCAACGTCCTGACTTTC
CASSSGGAGANVLTF
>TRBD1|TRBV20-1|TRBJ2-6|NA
TGCAGTGCTAGAGGTGAAGGGGGCACTGGGGCCAACGTCCTGACTTTC
CSARGEGGTGANVLTF
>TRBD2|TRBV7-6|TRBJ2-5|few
TGTGCCAGCAGCTTATATCGACTAGCGGGAGGCCAGTACTTC
CASSLYRLAGGQYF
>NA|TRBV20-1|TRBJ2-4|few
TGCAGTGCTAGAACGGGGCCGCACATTCAGTACTTC
CSARTGPHIQYF
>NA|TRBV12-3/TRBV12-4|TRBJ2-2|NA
TGTGCCAGCAGTGCGACACACGGCGGCGGGGAGCTGTTTTTT
CASSATHGGGELFF
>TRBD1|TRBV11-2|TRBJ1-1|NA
TGTGCCAGCAGCCTCAAAAGGACAGGGAACACTGAAGCTTTCTTT
CASSLKRTGNTEAFF
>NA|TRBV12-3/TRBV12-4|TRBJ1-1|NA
TGTGCCAGCAGTTTCGATCCCTGGACCGACAGGAACACTGAAGCTTTCTTT
CASSFDPWTDRNTEAFF
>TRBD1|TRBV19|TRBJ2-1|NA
TGTGCCAGTAAAGGACAGGGGCTGAATGAGCAGTTCTTC
CASKGQGLNEQFF
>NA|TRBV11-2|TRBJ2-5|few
TGTGCCACAACTCGATGGGGCGCAGGGGCCGTTGAGGAAGAGACCCAGTACTTC
CATTRWGAGAVEEETQYF
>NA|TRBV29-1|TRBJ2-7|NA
TGCAGCGCCACTTCTGAAACCTACGAGCAGTACTTC
CSATSETYEQYF
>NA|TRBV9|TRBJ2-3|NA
TGTGCCAGCAGCGTAGCTGCTGGGGGACCCACAGATACGCAGTATTTT
CASSVAAGGPTDTQYF
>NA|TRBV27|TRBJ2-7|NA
TGTGCCAGCAGGCCCCGCCCTGGCGAGCAGTACTTC
CASRPRPGEQYF
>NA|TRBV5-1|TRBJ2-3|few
TGCGCCAGCAGCAAGGAATCCAGCACAGATACGCAGTATTTT
CASSKESSTDTQYF
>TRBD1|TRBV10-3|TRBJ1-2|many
TGTGCCATCACCCCCCAGGGGGATAACTATGGCTACACCTTC
CAITPQGDNYGYTF
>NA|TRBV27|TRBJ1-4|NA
TGTGCCAGCAGATCTCCCTCACAGGGACCCCACCTCGAAAAACTGTTTTTT
CASRSPSQGPHLEKLFF
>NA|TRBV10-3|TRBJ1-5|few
TGTGCCATCAGTGCACACCCGCCGGGCAATCAGCCCCAGCATTTT
CAISAHPPGNQPQHF
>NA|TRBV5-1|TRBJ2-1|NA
TGCGCCAGCAGCTTGGCTAGGCGGGACAATGAGCAGTTCTTC
CASSLARRDNEQFF